The next 30 T cell receptor beta chains were all read from a single sample in a study of cytomegalovirus exposure and HLA in healthy donors. With 60 Vbeta and 13 Jbeta primers, the PCR was carried out. Profiling relied on immunoSEQ multiplex PCR, and the TCRdb table lists in-frame clones only, not all of them. There are 150,000 to 200,000 clones in the sample; 55% to 70% occur only once, and approximately 2.8% lies in the top ten. The sequenced sample was PBMCs. Receptors originate from a woman aged 40 to 50 in good health and CMV-seropositive.

The chain combines TRBV29-1 with TRBJ1-1, with D uncertain. Per germline, CDR1 SQVTM and CDR2 ANQGSEA. The CDR3 length is 14 residues. Trimming stripped 8 bases from V and 2 bases from J, with 18 bases between. The CDR3 spells CSSRGRSLNTEAFF. The CDR3 bases are TGCAGCTCGAGAGGCCGATCATTAAACACTGAAGCTTTCTTT.

J is TRBJ2-3 and V is TRBV27; D possibly corresponds to TRBD1 (6 bases). Looked up from germline, CDR1 is MNHEY and CDR2 is SMNVEV (reference sequence). This CDR3 comprises 14 residues. V lost 0 bases to trimming and J lost 4 bases, with 8 bases between them. In DNA, the CDR3 is TGTGCCAGCAGTTTATCTGGGGGCGCAGATACGCAGTATTTT. Translated: CASSLSGGADTQYF.

This clone was recorded a few times. The chain has TRBV19 and TRBJ2-7, with 9 bases that match TRBD1. V lost 3 bases to trimming and J lost 6 bases; unmatched junction nucleotides: 0. Germline-derived CDR1 and CDR2 are LNHDA and SQIVND (reference sequence). CDR3 length equals 12 residues. In nucleotides, the CDR3 is TGTGCCAGTAGTATGGGACAGGGCGAGCAGTACTTC. Translated: CASSMGQGEQYF.

This clone was seen only once. The gene calls are TRBV28 and TRBJ2-2; 7 bases fit TRBD1. The germline V gene encodes CDR1 MDHEN and CDR2 SYDVKM. The length of the CDR3 is 13 residues. The DNA of the CDR3 is TGTGCTACTACGACAGGGCTCACCGGGGAGCTGTTTTTT. This encodes CATTTGLTGELFF.

J is TRBJ2-3 and V is TRBV2; possible D gene TRBD1, 6 bases. Germline assignment: CDR1 SNHLY and CDR2 FYNNEI. This CDR3 has 12 residues. V was clipped by 7 bases and J by 5 bases, with 10 bases between them. The CDR3: CASILQGDTQYF. CDR3 DNA sequence: TGTGCCAGCATTTTACAGGGAGATACGCAGTATTTT.

The rearrangement joins TRBV6-5 to TRBJ1-1, with D possibly TRBD1 on 5 matching bases. The V end was cut by 5 bases, the J end by 5 bases, with 15 bases between. CDR1 and CDR2 from the germline V gene are MNHEY and SVGAGI. CDR3 length equals 14 residues. This chain's CDR3 is CASSPPTGGTEAFF. DNA of the CDR3: TGTGCCAGCAGTCCCCCGACCGGGGGGACTGAAGCTTTCTTT.

The chain couples TRBV2 to TRBJ2-7; TRBD1 agrees at 10 bases. Germline V gives CDR1 SNHLY, CDR2 FYNNEI. The CDR3 consists of 14 residues. Trimming took 6 bases from V and 0 from J; bases not matched to a gene: 2. The CDR3 loop reads CASRRTGGSYEQYF. The CDR3 coding sequence is TGTGCCAGCAGAAGGACAGGGGGCTCCTACGAGCAGTACTTC.

This clone was detected only a few times. The rearrangement joins TRBV18 to TRBJ2-6; 11 bases line up with TRBD1. The germline V gene encodes CDR1 KGHSH and CDR2 LQKENI. The CDR3 is made up of 17 amino acids. V lost 2 bases and J lost 2; bases outside the gene matches: 2. CDR3 sequence: CASSPGTGGTGANVLTF. The CDR3 DNA reads TGTGCCAGCTCACCAGGGACAGGGGGAACTGGGGCCAACGTCCTGACTTTC.

DNA for the CDR3: TGCGCCAGCAGCCCACGACTGTTTAGCGGGAGTACCCCAGATACGCAGTATTTT. Encoded protein: CASSPRLFSGSTPDTQYF. V is TRBV5-1 and J is TRBJ2-3; TRBD2 agrees at 9 bases. J gave up 4 bases and V 4 bases, and 16 bases lay outside the gene matches. The CDR3 runs to 18 residues. The germline V gene encodes CDR1 SGHRS and CDR2 YFSETQ.

The V and J genes are TRBV7-6 and TRBJ2-3, with 10 bases identical to TRBD1. CDR3 length: 15 amino acids. Germline CDR1 and CDR2: SGHVS and FNYEAQ. After removal of 5 bases from V and 4 bases from J, the junction contained 6 bases not matched to a gene. The CDR3 sequence: CASSRGGTGADTQYF. CDR3 DNA sequence: TGTGCCAGCAGCAGAGGAGGGACAGGGGCAGATACGCAGTATTTT.

The rearrangement joins TRBV7-2 to TRBJ1-1; D is unclear. Per the germline V gene, CDR1 is SGHTA and CDR2 is FQGNSA. The ends were cut back, 0 bases at V and 0 bases at J, with 8 bases in the middle. The CDR3 is made up of 15 amino acids. CDR3 residues: CASSLAPQMNTEAFF. CDR3 nucleotide sequence: TGTGCCAGCAGCTTAGCCCCACAGATGAACACTGAAGCTTTCTTT.

In its sample, this clone was seen a few times. The chain employs TRBV28 and TRBJ1-1; tentatively, D is TRBD1 (5 bases). Germline V gene lookup returns CDR1 MDHEN and CDR2 SYDVKM. This CDR3 has 12 residues. V lost 6 bases and J lost 4, with 9 bases in between. CDR3 amino acids: CASRGPGTEAFF. The CDR3 nucleotides read TGTGCCAGCAGGGGGCCGGGCACTGAAGCTTTCTTT. The full variable domain, its missing parts supplied by reference TRBV28 and TRBJ1-1, is DVKVTQSSRYLVKRTGEKVFLECVQDMDHENMFWYRQDPGLGLRLIYFSYDVKMKEKGDIPEGYSVSREKKERFSLILESASTNQTSMYLCASRGPGTEAFFGQGTRLTVV.

The chain joins TRBV5-6 to TRBJ2-3; no clear D. The CDR3 loop spans 12 amino acids. V was pared by 5 bases and J by 1 base, with 5 bases between. Germline CDR1 and CDR2: SGHDT and YYEEEE. The CDR3 coding sequence is TGTGCCAGCAGTCGGGGCACAGATACGCAGTATTTT. Translation gives CASSRGTDTQYF. The whole variable domain, remainder taken from reference TRBV5-6 and TRBJ2-3, is DAGVTQSPTHLIKTRGQQVTLRCSPKSGHDTVSWYQQALGQGPQFIFQYYEEEERQRGNFPDRFSGHQFPNYSSELNVNALLLGDSALYLCASSRGTDTQYFGPGTRLTVL.

The chain uses TRBV27 and TRBJ1-6; 10 nucleotides line up with TRBD1. The CDR3 spans 15 residues. V lost 6 bases to trimming and J lost 5 bases; unmatched junction nucleotides: 4. CDR1 is MNHEY, CDR2 SMNVEV, per germline (reference sequence). The chain's CDR3 is CASRTTGGNNSPLHF. The CDR3 nucleotides read TGTGCCAGCAGGACGACAGGGGGCAATAATTCACCCCTCCACTTT.

Of note for this clone: An end of the junction differs from the germline gene, which may be a read error. The CDR3 here is CASTANYGYPF. CDR3 DNA sequence: TGTGCCAGCACAGCTAACTATGGCTACCCCTTC. The chain joins TRBV28 to TRBJ1-2; D gene ambiguous. The CDR3 extends over 11 amino acids. Germline CDR1 is MDHEN and CDR2 is SYDVKM.

The chain carries TRBV5-6 and TRBJ2-7, with TRBD1 matching 7 bases. CDR1 is SGHDT and CDR2 is YYEEEE in the germline V gene. The CDR3 spans 13 residues. V shed 4 bases and J 6 bases; nucleotides not matched to a gene: 7. The DNA of the CDR3 is TGTGCCAGCAGCCCCGGGACAGCCCCCGAGCAGTACTTC. The encoded protein is CASSPGTAPEQYF.

The J gene is TRBJ2-3, the V gene TRBV6-1; 9 bases match TRBD1. J was trimmed by 6 bases and V by 4 bases; bases with no gene match: 8. The CDR3 is made up of 15 amino acids. Germline lookup yields CDR1 MNHNS and CDR2 SASEGT. The CDR3 sequence: CASSGGQGQVDTQYF. CDR3 in DNA: TGTGCCAGCAGTGGGGGACAGGGTCAGGTCGATACGCAGTATTTT.

The rearrangement joins TRBV7-9 to TRBJ2-7; perhaps TRBD1 as D (6 bases). Germline V gene data show CDR1 as SEHNR and CDR2 as FQNEAQ (reference sequence). CDR3 length: 14 residues. V lost 2 bases, J lost 3 bases, and 11 bases lay in between. The CDR3 loop is CASSLPGEYYEQYF. The CDR3 DNA reads as TGTGCCAGCAGCTTACCAGGGGAATACTACGAGCAGTACTTC.

V is TRBV4-3 and J is TRBJ2-7; D ambiguous. CDR3 length equals 15 residues. V was cut by 0 bases and J by 6 bases, with 15 bases left in between. The germline CDR1 and CDR2 sequences are LGHNA and YSLEER. CDR3 amino acids: CASSQDQFREIEQYF. The DNA for the CDR3 is TGCGCCAGCAGCCAAGATCAATTCCGAGAAATCGAGCAGTACTTC.

The chain is built from TRBV5-1 and TRBJ2-5; 11 positions match TRBD2. The CDR3 is made up of 16 amino acids. Germline V gene data show CDR1 as SGHRS and CDR2 as YFSETQ. After removal of 4 bases from V and 5 bases from J, the junction contained 10 bases not matched to a gene. The chain's CDR3 is CASSLRLAGMSETQYF. Here the CDR3 DNA reads TGCGCCAGCAGCCTTAGACTAGCGGGGATGTCGGAGACCCAGTACTTC.

This clone has just a few counts. In the same sample, other DNA sequences code for this CDR3. This rearrangement joins TRBV5-4 to TRBJ2-7, with D possibly matching TRBD2 (7 bases). Trimming removed 0 bases at V and 0 bases at J, with 10 bases between. This CDR3 spans 15 amino acids. CDR1 and CDR2 (germline): SGHNT, YYREEE (reference sequence). For the CDR3, the DNA is TGTGCCAGCAGCTTGGCGGGGGGACACTCCTACGAGCAGTACTTC. It encodes CASSLAGGHSYEQYF.

The chain couples TRBV7-3 to TRBJ2-5; a weak D match, TRBD2 (7 bases). This CDR3 is 14 amino acids long. V was cut by 4 bases and J by 3 bases, with 12 bases left in between. The germline gives CDR1 SGHTA, CDR2 FQGTGA. CDR3 DNA: TGTGCCAGCAGCTCGGGGGGCCCCGAAGAGACCCAGTACTTC. Protein product: CASSSGGPEETQYF. The whole variable domain, filled in from reference TRBV7-3 and TRBJ2-5, reads GAGVSQTPSNKVTEKGKYVELRCDPISGHTALYWYRQSLGQGPEFLIYFQGTGAADDSGLPNDRFFAVRPEGSVSTLKIQRTERGDSAVYLCASSSGGPEETQYFGPGTRLLVL.

The chain employs TRBV9 and TRBJ2-3; 14 bases line up with TRBD2. The CDR3 has 16 residues. The germline CDR1 and CDR2 sequences are SGDLS and YYNGEE. The V and J ends lost 0 bases and 11 bases, in that order; junction bases with no gene match: 8. The CDR3 bases are TGTGCCAGCAGCGTAGCTGGGACTAGCGGGAGAAATATGCAGTATTTT. Translating it yields CASSVAGTSGRNMQYF.

This clone was recorded a few times. The rearrangement uses TRBV9 and TRBJ1-1; TRBD1 agrees at 8 bases. The ends lost 3 bases at V and 5 bases at J; junction bases unmatched: 6. The CDR3 runs 14 residues. Per germline, CDR1 SGDLS and CDR2 YYNGEE. The CDR3 protein is CASSADRGVTEAFF. The CDR3 coding sequence is TGTGCCAGCAGCGCCGACAGGGGAGTTACTGAAGCTTTCTTT.

This sequence joins TRBV7-9 and TRBJ2-1, with 11 positions matching TRBD1. CDR1 and CDR2 (germline): SEHNR, FQNEAQ (reference sequence). Trimming cost V 3 bases and J 6 bases; bases outside gene matches: 4. The CDR3 runs to 15 residues. CDR3 in amino acids: CASSLVGTGGNEQFF. In nucleotides, the CDR3 is TGTGCCAGCAGCTTGGTTGGGACAGGGGGCAATGAGCAGTTCTTC.

The chain joins TRBV7-2 to TRBJ2-7; weak D call: TRBD2 (5 bases). Germline lookup yields CDR1 SGHTA and CDR2 FQGNSA. V lost 3 bases and J lost 3, with 15 bases in between. The CDR3 totals 15 residues. The CDR3, as DNA: TGTGCCAGCAGCTTCGGAACGGGGATACACTACGAGCAGTACTTC. Translation gives CASSFGTGIHYEQYF.

On this clone: An end of the junction differs from the germline gene, which may be a read error. The chain combines TRBV27 with TRBJ1-5; 8 bases are shared with TRBD1. The CDR3 totals 14 residues. Per germline, CDR1 MNHEY and CDR2 SMNVEV (reference sequence). CDR3 protein: CASRRGQGNQPQNF. CDR3 sequence (DNA): TGTGCCAGCAGGCGAGGACAGGGCAATCAGCCCCAGAATTTT.

The chain recombines TRBV4-2 with TRBJ2-5, with a weak D call TRBD2 (6 bases). V shed 1 base and J shed 5 bases, with 8 bases lying between them. Germline CDR1 reads LGHNA; CDR2 reads YNFKEQ. The CDR3 loop spans 13 amino acids. The CDR3 nucleotides are TGTGCCAGCAGCCAAGGACTAGGGGAGACCCAGTACTTC. It codes for CASSQGLGETQYF.

This chain connects TRBV7-2 to TRBJ2-1, with 11 bases matching TRBD2. This CDR3 is built from 16 residues. In germline, CDR1 is SGHTA, CDR2 FQGNSA. V shed 5 bases, J shed 4 bases, and the junction held 7 bases outside the gene matches. CDR3 coding DNA: TGTGCCAGCAGCCCAACCGGGACTAGCGGTTACAATGAGCAGTTCTTC. Translation gives CASSPTGTSGYNEQFF.

The genes are TRBV5-1 and TRBJ2-7, with D hard to call. The germline V gene has CDR1 SGHRS and CDR2 YFSETQ. Trimming took off 4 bases at V and 0 bases at J, with 11 bases between the two ends. The CDR3 runs to 14 residues. CDR3 in amino acids: CASSPLLSSYEQYF. In DNA form, the CDR3 reads TGCGCCAGCAGCCCGTTACTGAGCTCCTACGAGCAGTACTTC.